The entry below describes one T cell receptor beta chain. This record comes from a study of blood T cell repertoires in COVID-19. Looking at the study overall: Specimens from acute and convalescent COVID-19 originated in the United States, Italy and Spain. The analysed material was cDNA or gDNA that came from T cells, B-cell-depleted T cells, or PBMCs.

Germline loops: CDR1 LNHDA, CDR2 SQIVND (reference sequence). This CDR3 spans 15 amino acids. V lost 7 bases to trimming and J lost 6 bases, with 21 bases between them. In the authors' methods: Reference gene primers were amplified, and this amplification served to estimate nucleated cell counts. Clones were sequenced by immunoSEQ multiplex PCR, and TCRdb holds only the in-frame ones, with some missing. V and J calls and clone size are as listed in that table; D and trimming were resolved from the DNA. This table holds around 100,000 clones, around 84% found once. Sequenced input: peripheral blood. J is TRBJ1-2 and V is TRBV19; D possibly corresponds to TRBD1 (5 bases). The clonotype comes from a human donor in a cohort sampled during active COVID-19. The CDR3 is CASIQLGRGDDGYTF. As DNA, the CDR3 is TGTGCCAGTATTCAGCTCGGACGGGGGGACGATGGCTACACCTTC.